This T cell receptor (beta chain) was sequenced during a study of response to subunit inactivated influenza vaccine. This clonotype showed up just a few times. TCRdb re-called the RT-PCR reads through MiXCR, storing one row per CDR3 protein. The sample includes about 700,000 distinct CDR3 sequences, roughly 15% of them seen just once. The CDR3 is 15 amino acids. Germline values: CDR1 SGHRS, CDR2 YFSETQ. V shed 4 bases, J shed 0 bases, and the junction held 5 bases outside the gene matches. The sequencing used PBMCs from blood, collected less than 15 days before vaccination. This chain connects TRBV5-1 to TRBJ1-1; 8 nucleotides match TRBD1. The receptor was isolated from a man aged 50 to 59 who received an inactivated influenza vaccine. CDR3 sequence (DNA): TGCGCCAGCAGCCCTCGGGACAGGATGAACACTGAAGCTTTCTTT. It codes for CASSPRDRMNTEAFF.